A selection of T cell receptor beta chains follows, all from one sample in a study of T cells in narcolepsy. Sequencing was performed with immunoSEQ multiplex PCR; in TCRdb, only in-frame clones are kept and a portion is missing. The sample lists about 27,000 clones, 75% to 80% occurring once. The specimen was CD45RA- memory CD4+ T cells from PBMCs. The receptors come from a human donor with narcolepsy. Both conserved end residues are part of each CDR3. Fields, in order: V gene, J gene, CDR3 protein.

>TRBV30|TRBJ2-3
CAADRSSTDTQYF
>TRBV19|TRBJ2-3
CASSMGGGAGDTQYF
>TRBV19|TRBJ2-6
CASSLPRGAGANVLTF
>TRBV6-4|TRBJ1-6
CASSDGQAYNSPLHF
>TRBV4-1|TRBJ2-1
CASSQDFSGGPFSNEQFF
>TRBV7-9|TRBJ1-6
CASSHVPLGTGTNSPLHF
>TRBV21-1|TRBJ2-5
CASSKSLAEVQETQYF
>TRBV28|TRBJ2-7
CASSAPGQRLEQYF
>TRBV4-1|TRBJ1-1
CASRNRALNTEAFF
>TRBV30|TRBJ2-4
CAWNTGENIQYF
>TRBV2|TRBJ1-2
CASRPTGGNYGYTF